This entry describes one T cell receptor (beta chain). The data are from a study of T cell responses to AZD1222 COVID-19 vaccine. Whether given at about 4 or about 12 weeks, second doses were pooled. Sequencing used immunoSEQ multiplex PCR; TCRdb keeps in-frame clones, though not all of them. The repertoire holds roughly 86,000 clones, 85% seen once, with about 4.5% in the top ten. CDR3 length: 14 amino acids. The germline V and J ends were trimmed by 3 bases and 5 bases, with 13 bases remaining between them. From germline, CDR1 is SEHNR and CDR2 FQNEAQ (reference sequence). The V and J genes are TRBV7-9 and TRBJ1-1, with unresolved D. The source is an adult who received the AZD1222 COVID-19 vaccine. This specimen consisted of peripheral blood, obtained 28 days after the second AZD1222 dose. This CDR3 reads CASSLRVGLTEAFF. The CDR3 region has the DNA TGTGCCAGCAGCTTGAGGGTTGGCTTGACTGAAGCTTTCTTT.